Listed below are T cell receptor beta chains from one sample, sequenced in a study of T cell responses to AZD1222 COVID-19 vaccine. Using immunoSEQ multiplex PCR, the repertoire was profiled, and TCRdb retains in-frame clones only, with some absent. The data show some 100,000 clones, with approximately 90% seen just once and 6% to 8.5% held by the top ten. The sample was peripheral blood, taken 28 days after the second AZD1222 dose. These receptors were taken from an adult who received the AZD1222 COVID-19 vaccine. The CDR3 runs from the conserved cysteine through the conserved F or W. The order of the fields is J gene, V gene, CDR3 protein.

TRBJ2-1 | TRBV27 | CASSLAGLAPNEQFF
TRBJ2-7 | TRBV19 | CASSYRESYEQYF
TRBJ1-3 | TRBV20-1 | CSASGNSGNTIYF
TRBJ2-3 | TRBV4-3 | CASSQGLTSTDTQYF
TRBJ2-1 | TRBV11-2 | CASSLDGLAIYNEQFF
TRBJ2-7 | TRBV7-2 | CASSLGSGLEQYF
TRBJ1-4 | TRBV7-9 | CASSARQGMSEKLFF
TRBJ1-2 | TRBV13 | CASSLERSVLGYTF
TRBJ2-5 | TRBV5-1 | CASSSGQGAGDPFKTQYF
TRBJ1-5 | TRBV6-2/TRBV6-3 | CASSPGRNQPQHF
TRBJ2-5 | TRBV7-9 | CASSSTSGGEETQYF
TRBJ2-2 | TRBV9 | CASSPTGGARTGELFF
TRBJ2-7 | TRBV6-1 | CASSEGPYYEQYF
TRBJ2-7 | TRBV19 | CASGEYEQYF
TRBJ2-1 | TRBV5-1 | CASSLDSGSSYNEQFF
TRBJ1-1 | TRBV2 | CASSDGTGAAFF
TRBJ1-5 | TRBV28 | CASSPRRLYNQPQHF
TRBJ2-5 | TRBV25-1 | CASGRETQYF
TRBJ1-2 | TRBV14 | CASSQGNGYYGYTF
TRBJ2-3 | TRBV9 | CASSVAQGGVTDTQYF
TRBJ2-3 | TRBV9 | CASSVQMGDTQYF
TRBJ2-7 | TRBV2 | CASVQGPLLDEQYF
TRBJ2-7 | TRBV7-9 | CASSSAGHFSYEQYF
TRBJ2-3 | TRBV7-2 | CASSATGPDTQYF
TRBJ1-2 | TRBV5-6 | CASSEGSYGYTF
TRBJ2-1 | TRBV11-3 | CASSPSGAFNEQFF
TRBJ1-2 | TRBV9 | CASSRLVGQGSGYTF
TRBJ2-3 | TRBV7-3 | CASSPRTSGGTDTQYF
TRBJ2-7 | TRBV3-1/TRBV3-2 | CASSQEGTGGIRDEQYF
TRBJ2-1 | TRBV6-5 | CASSYSSGERNNEQFF
TRBJ2-5 | TRBV6-5 | CASSKGQSGETQYF
TRBJ1-6 | TRBV30 | CAWSVSRVTASSYNSPLHF
TRBJ2-7 | TRBV5-1 | CASSSRLAGDLSYEQYF
TRBJ1-1 | TRBV3-1/TRBV3-2 | CASSRVGTGDSLGLKKKAFF
TRBJ1-5 | TRBV10-2 | CASSESPGTGGFNQPQHF
TRBJ1-2 | TRBV5-5 | CASSSPGQGAGYTF
TRBJ2-2 | TRBV7-6 | CASSSGGRRTGELFF
TRBJ1-1 | TRBV6-5 | CASSYSRGEGPEAFF
TRBJ1-3 | TRBV30 | CAWSVLGLERNTIYF
TRBJ1-1 | TRBV12-3/TRBV12-4 | CASTTGGYSEAFF
TRBJ1-1 | TRBV15 | CATSRVLRGEAFF
TRBJ2-7 | TRBV28 | CASIPSGVSYEQYF
TRBJ2-7 | TRBV14 | CASSQAAGGIPYEQYF
TRBJ1-1 | TRBV19 | CASSRAGLASNTEAFF
TRBJ1-1 | TRBV3-1/TRBV3-2 | CASSLLGGVGAFF